The next 14 T cell receptor beta chains were all read from a single sample in a study of regulatory T cells in long-lasting Graves disease. Library construction for TCR beta used iRepertoire HTBI primers and Arm-PCR of CDR3 regions. MiXCR, applied by TCRdb to the multiplex PCR reads, yields one record per CDR3 protein. The table records 350,000 to 450,000 distinct CDR3 sequences, roughly 21% of them present only once. Time point: persistent/refractory GD, antithyroid drugs over 5 years with positive TRAb. RNA isolated from PBMCs was used to make the TCR library. The source was peripheral blood mononuclear cells (PBMCs), collected when the disease was refractory, from a patient treated with antithyroid drugs. These receptors all come from a female donor with Graves disease.

This clonotype has ten or more counts. This chain uses TRBV2 with TRBJ2-2; 12 bases are a match to TRBD1. CDR1 is SNHLY, CDR2 FYNNEI, per germline. The V gene end was trimmed by 6 bases and the J gene end by 7 bases; junction bases not matched to a gene: 9. The CDR3 is made up of 16 amino acids. The CDR3 spells CASRSPGQGAIGELFF. CDR3 nucleotides: TGTGCCAGCAGATCCCCGGGACAGGGGGCGATCGGGGAGCTGTTTTTT.

This clonotype was seen more than once but under ten times. In DNA, the CDR3 is TGCGCCAGCAGCTTGTCAGGGGGCTTCGATCAGCCCCAGCATTTT. Protein sequence: CASSLSGGFDQPQHF. J is TRBJ1-5 and V is TRBV5-1; 8 nucleotides line up with TRBD1. This CDR3 is built from 15 residues. Germline loops: CDR1 SGHRS, CDR2 YFSETQ. The ends lost 1 base at V and 5 bases at J; junction bases unmatched: 5.

This clonotype was seen a handful of times. The chain carries TRBV24-1 and TRBJ2-1; D gene uncertain. The CDR3 extends over 17 amino acids. Germline V CDR1 and CDR2: KGHDR, SFDVKD. With 3 bases removed from V and 2 bases from J, the gap between germline ends came to 16 bases. This chain's CDR3 is CATSDPRSGAAYNEQFF. CDR3 DNA: TGTGCCACCAGTGATCCCCGGTCCGGCGCCGCCTACAATGAGCAGTTCTTC.

Many counts were recorded for this clonotype. V and J are TRBV12-3 or TRBV12-4 and TRBJ2-4, with 8 nucleotides matching TRBD1. After removal of 5 bases from V and 2 bases from J, the junction contained 14 bases not matched to a gene. CDR3 length equals 18 residues. CDR3 coding DNA: TGTGCCAGCAGTGAGGCAGGGGGCCGGGTTGGGACCAAAAACATTCAGTACTTC. Its protein product is CASSEAGGRVGTKNIQYF.

The chain couples TRBV19 to TRBJ2-2, with TRBD1 identical over 8 bases. Germline assignment: CDR1 LNHDA and CDR2 SQIVND (reference sequence). The CDR3 is made up of 15 amino acids. V dropped 7 bases and J dropped 6; count of bases not matched to a gene: 10. CDR3 sequence: CASTPDRGPPGELFF. In DNA form, the CDR3 reads TGTGCCAGTACTCCCGACAGGGGTCCCCCCGGGGAGCTGTTTTTT.

The gene calls are TRBV27 and TRBJ1-5; no clear D gene. The CDR3 spans 14 residues. Germline V gene data show CDR1 as MNHEY and CDR2 as SMNVEV (reference sequence). Trimming pared 1 base from V and 8 bases from J, leaving 12 bases between. The CDR3 DNA is TGTGCCAGCAGTTTATTTGCGGGAGGAGAGCCCCAGCATTTT. It is translated as CASSLFAGGEPQHF.

This clonotype turned up a few times. The chain uses TRBV20-1 and TRBJ1-5, with D possibly matching TRBD1 (5 bases). CDR1 is DFQATT, CDR2 SNEGSKA, per germline (reference sequence). This CDR3 is 12 amino acids long. Trimming took off 6 bases at V and 7 bases at J, with 13 bases between the two ends. The chain's CDR3 is CSAKRWDQPQHF. The CDR3 DNA is TGCAGTGCCAAGAGGTGGGACCAGCCCCAGCATTTT.

This sequence joins TRBV5-1 and TRBJ1-2; D not certain. The germline V gene encodes CDR1 SGHRS and CDR2 YFSETQ. The CDR3 contains 13 residues. Trimming stripped 1 base from V and 3 bases from J, with 7 bases between. CDR3 coding DNA: TGCGCCAGCAGCTTGTCCGGGGACTATGGCTACACCTTC. Its protein is CASSLSGDYGYTF.

This sequence joins TRBV30 and TRBJ1-5, with no clear D. With 2 bases removed from V and 1 base from J, the gap between germline ends came to 12 bases. The CDR3 is made up of 15 amino acids. Germline V gene lookup returns CDR1 GTSNPN and CDR2 SVGIG (reference sequence). CDR3 region: CAWSRDKWSNQPQHF. The CDR3, as DNA: TGTGCCTGGAGTCGAGACAAGTGGAGCAATCAGCCCCAGCATTTT. Variable domain in full (rest from reference TRBV30 and TRBJ1-5): SQTIHQWPATLVQPVGSPLSLECTVEGTSNPNLYWYRQAAGRGLQLLFYSVGIGQISSEVPQNLSASRPQDRQFILSSKKLLLSDSGFYLCAWSRDKWSNQPQHFGDGTRLSIL.

With regard to this clonotype: One end of the junction fails to match germline, which may point to a read error. The V call is TRBV18, the J call TRBJ1-5; 8 nucleotides align to TRBD1. CDR1 is KGHSH and CDR2 is LQKENI in the germline V gene. CDR3 length equals 15 residues. This chain's CDR3 is CASSQGQDPNQPRHF. The CDR3 bases are TGTGCCAGCTCCCAGGGACAGGATCCTAATCAGCCCCGGCATTTT. Supplemented by reference TRBV18 and TRBJ1-5, the full variable domain reads NAGVMQNPRHLVRRRGQEARLRCSPMKGHSHVYWYRQLPEEGLKFMVYLQKENIIDESGMPKERFSAEFPKEGPSILRIQQVVRGDSAAYFCASSQGQDPNQPRHFGDGTRLSIL.

Concerning this clonotype: A junction boundary mismatches the germline segment, possibly from a read error. This chain links TRBV12-3 or TRBV12-4 with TRBJ2-7; D unresolved. The CDR3 length is 16 residues. CDR3 bases: TGTGTCAGCAGTTTGGAATTGGCAGGAGATCCTAACGAGCAGTACTTC. Protein product: CVSSLELAGDPNEQYF.

This clonotype was recorded a few times. V and J are TRBV20-1 and TRBJ2-7; perhaps TRBD1 as D (6 bases). The CDR3 has 13 residues. Per the germline V gene, CDR1 is DFQATT and CDR2 is SNEGSKA (reference sequence). Deletions cut 6 bases from V and 0 bases from J, with 12 bases between. The DNA of the CDR3 is TGCAGTGCCTCAAAACAGGGCTCCTACGAGCAGTACTTC. Its translation is CSASKQGSYEQYF.

This clonotype was seen many times. V is TRBV12-3 or TRBV12-4 and J is TRBJ1-1; no reliable D call. This CDR3 is 15 amino acids long. V gave up 3 bases and J gave up 5 bases, with 16 bases separating them. CDR3 sequence reads: CASSLGPPGGTEAFF. The DNA for the CDR3 is TGTGCCAGCAGTTTGGGTCCGCCGGGTGGTACTGAAGCTTTCTTT.

This clonotype was counted at least ten times. The V and J genes are TRBV28 and TRBJ1-4; D gene unclear. Trimming left V 10 bases short and J 3 bases short, with 21 bases between. CDR1 MDHEN and CDR2 SYDVKM come from the germline V gene. The CDR3 runs to 16 residues. For the CDR3, the DNA is TGTGCCACCCGCCGGGGATGGCGTGCAGCTAATGAAAAACTGTTTTTT. Its protein product is CATRRGWRAANEKLFF.